The following is a T cell receptor (beta chain) sequence with its context. This record belongs to a study of blood T cells in healthy people across ages. The V and J ends lost 5 bases and 0 bases respectively, with 17 bases between them. The CDR3 has 16 amino acids. Germline V gene sequence: CDR1 SGHVS, CDR2 FQNEAQ. PCR was performed a second time for about 6 to 11 cycles using a sample-barcoded 5' primer and a J-beta primer mix. CDR3-containing paired-end reads numbered at least 2.5 million in each sample. Each CDR3 protein is one row after TCRdb ran MiXCR on the 5' RACE reads. The sample carries about 640,000 distinct CDR3 sequences, 40% to 50% recorded once.

The chain combines TRBV7-8 with TRBJ2-7, with D possibly being TRBD1 (6 bases). The source of this sequence is a man at least 80 years old in good health. Sequenced: blood. The CDR3 loop reads CASSGLPGHSSYEQYF. CDR3 sequence (DNA): TGTGCCAGCAGCGGACTCCCGGGACACAGCTCCTACGAGCAGTACTTC.